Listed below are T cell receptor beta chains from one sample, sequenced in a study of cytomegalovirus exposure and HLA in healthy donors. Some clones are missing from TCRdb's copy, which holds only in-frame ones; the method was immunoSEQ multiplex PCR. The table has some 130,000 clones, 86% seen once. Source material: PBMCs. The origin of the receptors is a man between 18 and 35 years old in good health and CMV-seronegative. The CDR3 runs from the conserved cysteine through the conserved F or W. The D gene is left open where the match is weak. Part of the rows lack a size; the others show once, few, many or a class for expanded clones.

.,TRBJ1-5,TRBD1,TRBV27,TGTGCCAGCGCTGACTTTGGGACAGGGGTAGGCAATCAGCCCCAGCATTTT,CASADFGTGVGNQPQHF
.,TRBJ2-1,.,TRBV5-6,TGTGCCAGCAGCTTGGCCTTGCAGGGGTTAAATGAGCAGTTCTTC,CASSLALQGLNEQFF
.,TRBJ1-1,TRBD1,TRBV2,TGTGCCAGCAGCGGAGGGGGCGCGGACACTGAAGCTTTCTTT,CASSGGGADTEAFF
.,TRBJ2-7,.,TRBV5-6,TGTGCCAGCAGCTTGGGCGCGAGGAACGAGCAGTACTTC,CASSLGARNEQYF
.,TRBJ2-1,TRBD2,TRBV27,TGTGCCAGCTGGCTAGCGGCCTCTGAGCAGTTCTTC,CASWLAASEQFF
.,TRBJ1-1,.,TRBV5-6,TGTGCCAGCAGAACCGCCGGGGGGTTTCTCATGAACACTGAAGCTTTCTTT,CASRTAGGFLMNTEAFF
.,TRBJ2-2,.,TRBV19,TGTGCCAGTAGTCCGCACAGAACCGGGGAGCTGTTTTTT,CASSPHRTGELFF
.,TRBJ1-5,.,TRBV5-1,TGCGCCAGCAGCCTGGCAGGGGTTAACCAGCCCCAGCATTTT,CASSLAGVNQPQHF
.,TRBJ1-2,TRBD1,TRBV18,TGTGCCAGCGCCAGGGGGACCCTCGATGGCTACACCTTC,CASARGTLDGYTF
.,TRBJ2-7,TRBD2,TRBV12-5,TGTGCTAGTGGTTTTGGCGGGAGGTACGAGCAGTACTTC,CASGFGGRYEQYF
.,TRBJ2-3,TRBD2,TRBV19,TGTGCCAGTAGATCAAGGCGGGAGCTCGCAGATACGCAGTATTTT,CASRSRRELADTQYF
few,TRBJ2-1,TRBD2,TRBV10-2,TGCGCCAGCAGGCCGGGACTAGCGTATTACAATGAGCAGTTCTTC,CASRPGLAYYNEQFF
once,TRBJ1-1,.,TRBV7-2,TGTGCCAGCAGCCTTGGCGGCTCGGGGACTGAAGCTTTCTTT,CASSLGGSGTEAFF
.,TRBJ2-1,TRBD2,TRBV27,TGTGCCAGCAGTCCAAAGGGACTAGCGGGGTTTCTACCGCAGTTCTTC,CASSPKGLAGFLPQFF
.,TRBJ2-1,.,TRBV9,TGTGCCAGCAGCGTAGCTTTCCTCGGGGACAATGAGCAGTTCTTC,CASSVAFLGDNEQFF
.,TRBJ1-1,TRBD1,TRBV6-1,TGTGCCAGCAGTTGGGACAGGGCGGGCACTGAAGCTTTCTTT,CASSWDRAGTEAFF
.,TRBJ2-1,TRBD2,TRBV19,TGTGCCAGTACTCCTAGCGGGGGGGCCCTCAATGAGCAGTTCTTC,CASTPSGGALNEQFF
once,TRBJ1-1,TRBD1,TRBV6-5,TGTGCCAGCAGCCCCAGACAGGGGGCCACTGAAGCTTTCTTT,CASSPRQGATEAFF
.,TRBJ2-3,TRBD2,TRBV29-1,TGCAGCGCGGAGACTAGCGGGAGGCAAAATACGCAGTATTTT,CSAETSGRQNTQYF
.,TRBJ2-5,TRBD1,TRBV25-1,TGTGCCAGCAGGGTACAGGGGACGGTTTTAGGGGAGACCCAGTACTTC,CASRVQGTVLGETQYF
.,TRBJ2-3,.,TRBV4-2,TGTGCCAGCAGCCCACTAGTCACAGATACGCAGTATTTT,CASSPLVTDTQYF